This T cell receptor beta chain stems from a study of cytomegalovirus exposure and HLA in healthy donors. The PCR employed 60 Vbeta primers together with 13 Jbeta primers. Libraries were prepared by immunoSEQ multiplex PCR; TCRdb keeps only in-frame clonotypes and omits some of them. Counted here are approximately 180,000 clones, around 80% occurring once; the ten biggest clones make up approximately 1.5%. The receptor's source is a woman in her 30s in good health and CMV-seropositive. The sample taken for sequencing was PBMCs.

This chain's CDR3 is CATSGRDRAFWNEQFF. The CDR3 DNA follows: TGTGCCACCAGCGGCCGGGACAGGGCGTTTTGGAATGAGCAGTTCTTC. J is TRBJ2-1 and V is TRBV15; TRBD1 agrees at 9 bases. The CDR3 totals 16 residues. The trim removed 5 bases at V and 7 bases at J, leaving 12 bases unmatched. CDR1 is LNHNV, CDR2 YYDKDF, per germline (reference sequence).